This entry lists 10 T cell receptor beta chains sequenced from one sample in a study of blood T cell repertoires in COVID-19 (TCRdb year 2020). The library was produced with the immunoSEQ multiplex PCR assay. What TCRdb holds here is the immuneACCESS table cut down to in-frame rearrangements. Part of the clones is not present; checked against another copy, under half of the missing clones reflect an unresolved V gene, and the others are unexplained. This sample holds approximately 300,000 clones; around four fifths were observed only once. Jointly, the top ten make up around 4% of the sample. The sequencing input was peripheral blood. The source of these receptors is a woman aged 50 to 60 with active or convalescent COVID-19.

The rearrangement uses TRBV7-2 and TRBJ2-5; perhaps TRBD1 as D (5 bases). This CDR3 has 15 residues. Germline V CDR1 and CDR2: SGHTA, FQGNSA. Trimming took 1 base from V and 4 from J, leaving 13 bases between them. CDR3 residues: CASSLGTSDRETQYF. CDR3 nucleotide sequence: TGTGCCAGCAGCTTAGGGACAAGCGATCGAGAGACCCAGTACTTC.

CDR3 region: CASSLLAGGPANEQFF. The CDR3 DNA is TGCGCCAGCAGCTTGCTAGCGGGAGGGCCCGCCAATGAGCAGTTCTTC. The chain uses TRBV5-1 and TRBJ2-1; 12 bases fit TRBD2. CDR1 is SGHRS, CDR2 YFSETQ, per germline. Trimming removed 1 base from V and 6 bases from J; junction bases left unmatched: 5. This CDR3 has 16 residues. Based on the CDR3 plus reference TRBV5-1 and TRBJ2-1, the full variable domain is KAGVTQTPRYLIKTRGQQVTLSCSPISGHRSVSWYQQTPGQGLQFLFEYFSETQRNKGNFPGRFSGRQFSNSRSEMNVSTLELGDSALYLCASSLLAGGPANEQFFGPGTRLTVL.

The rearrangement links TRBV5-1 to TRBJ2-2, with TRBD1 as a possible D gene (6 bases). V was clipped by 3 bases and J by 6 bases, with 18 bases between them. The CDR3 consists of 16 residues. Per germline, CDR1 SGHRS and CDR2 YFSETQ. The CDR3 loop is CASSSRRTGKAGELFF. The CDR3 bases are TGCGCCAGCAGCTCACGTCGTACAGGGAAGGCCGGGGAGCTGTTTTTT.

The CDR3: CATRTSGPGELFF. The CDR3 DNA reads TGTGCCACCCGGACTAGCGGGCCCGGGGAGCTGTTTTTT. The chain is built from TRBV28 and TRBJ2-2; 11 bases are a match to TRBD2. After removal of 10 bases from V and 6 bases from J, the junction contained 4 bases not matched to a gene. Looked up from germline, CDR1 is MDHEN and CDR2 is SYDVKM. The CDR3 has 13 residues. Looking up the rest from reference TRBV28 and TRBJ2-2 gives the full variable domain: DVKVTQSSRYLVKRTGEKVFLECVQDMDHENMFWYRQDPGLGLRLIYFSYDVKMKEKGDIPEGYSVSREKKERFSLILESASTNQTSMYLCATRTSGPGELFFGEGSRLTVL.

For the CDR3, the DNA is TGCGCCAGCAGCTGGACAAGGAACACTGAAGCTTTCTTT. Its translation: CASSWTRNTEAFF. The gene calls are TRBV5-1 and TRBJ1-1; D may be TRBD1 (5 bases). V was clipped by 3 bases and J by 1 base, with 7 bases between them. The CDR3 extends over 13 amino acids. The germline V gene encodes CDR1 SGHRS and CDR2 YFSETQ. The whole variable domain, remainder taken from reference TRBV5-1 and TRBJ1-1, is KAGVTQTPRYLIKTRGQQVTLSCSPISGHRSVSWYQQTPGQGLQFLFEYFSETQRNKGNFPGRFSGRQFSNSRSEMNVSTLELGDSALYLCASSWTRNTEAFFGQGTRLTVV.

Comments on this clone: Other DNA sequences from this sample encode an identical CDR3 as well. This chain connects TRBV5-1 to TRBJ2-1; 8 nucleotides match TRBD2. The CDR3 sequence is 15 residues long. V lost 2 bases to trimming and J lost 2 bases; unmatched junction nucleotides: 3. Germline V gene lookup returns CDR1 SGHRS and CDR2 YFSETQ. CDR3 nucleotides: TGCGCCAGCAGCTTAACTAGCGGCACCTACAATGAGCAGTTCTTC. This sequence encodes CASSLTSGTYNEQFF. The full variable domain, in which reference TRBV5-1 and TRBJ2-1 provide the parts outside the CDR3, is KAGVTQTPRYLIKTRGQQVTLSCSPISGHRSVSWYQQTPGQGLQFLFEYFSETQRNKGNFPGRFSGRQFSNSRSEMNVSTLELGDSALYLCASSLTSGTYNEQFFGPGTRLTVL.

This chain links TRBV6-5 with TRBJ2-3, with a tentative D call TRBD1 (6 bases). Germline values: CDR1 MNHEY, CDR2 SVGAGI. V was clipped by 0 bases and J by 2 bases, with 12 bases between them. The CDR3 covers 16 residues. The CDR3 DNA reads TGTGCCAGCAGTTACTCAAAATGGACAGTCACAGATACGCAGTATTTT. This sequence encodes CASSYSKWTVTDTQYF.

The rearrangement uses TRBV5-1 and TRBJ2-7; weak D call: TRBD2 (6 bases). V lost 4 bases, J lost 1 base, and 12 bases lay in between. Germline V gene lookup returns CDR1 SGHRS and CDR2 YFSETQ. The CDR3 spans 14 residues. The CDR3 DNA sequence: TGCGCCAGCAGCATGGCTAGCGCTTCCTACGAGCAGTACTTC. Its translation: CASSMASASYEQYF.

This rearrangement joins TRBV29-1 to TRBJ1-2; tentative D call: TRBD1 (6 bases). Trimming cost V 6 bases and J 2 bases, with 10 bases left between them. Germline loops: CDR1 SQVTM, CDR2 ANQGSEA. The length of the CDR3 is 12 residues. CDR3 coding DNA: TGCAGCGTGGGGACACAAAACTATGGCTACACCTTC. The encoded protein is CSVGTQNYGYTF.

This clone appeared a few times. The genes are TRBV21-1 and TRBJ2-5; TRBD2 reflects the table's D call only, with no check against the DNA. TRBV21-1 corresponds to a pseudogene. This CDR3 spans 14 amino acids. In DNA form, the CDR3 reads TGTGCCAGCAGCAACGGGGATATTCAAGAGACCCAGTACTTC. Translation: CASSNGDIQETQYF.